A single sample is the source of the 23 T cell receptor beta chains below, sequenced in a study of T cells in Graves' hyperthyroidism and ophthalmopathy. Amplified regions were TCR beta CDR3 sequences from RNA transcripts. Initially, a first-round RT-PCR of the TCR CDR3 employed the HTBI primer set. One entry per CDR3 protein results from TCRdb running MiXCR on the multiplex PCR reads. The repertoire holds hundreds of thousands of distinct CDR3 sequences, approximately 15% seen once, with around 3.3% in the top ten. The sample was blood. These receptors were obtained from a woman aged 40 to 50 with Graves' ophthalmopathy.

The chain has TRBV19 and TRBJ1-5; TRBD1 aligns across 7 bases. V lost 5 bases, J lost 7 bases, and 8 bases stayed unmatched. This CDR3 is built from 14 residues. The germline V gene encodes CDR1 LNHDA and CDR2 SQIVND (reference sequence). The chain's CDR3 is CASSGTGEGQPQHF. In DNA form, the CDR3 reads TGTGCCAGTAGTGGCACAGGGGAGGGACAGCCCCAGCATTTT.

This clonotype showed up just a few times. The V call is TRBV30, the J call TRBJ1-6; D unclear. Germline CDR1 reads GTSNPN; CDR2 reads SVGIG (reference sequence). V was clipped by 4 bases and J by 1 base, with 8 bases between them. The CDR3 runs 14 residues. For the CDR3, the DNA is TGTGCCTGGAACCCGGGATCCTATAATTCACCCCTCCACTTT. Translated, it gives CAWNPGSYNSPLHF.

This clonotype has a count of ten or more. Here the CDR3 DNA reads TGCAGTGCTACCCCCAGTCCGGCAGGGGGCCGGGAGCAGTACTTC. Amino acids: CSATPSPAGGREQYF. V gene TRBV20-1 combines with J gene TRBJ2-7, with 8 bases lining up with TRBD1. Germline values: CDR1 DFQATT, CDR2 SNEGSKA (reference sequence). Trimming cost V 4 bases and J 7 bases; bases outside gene matches: 15. The length of the CDR3 is 15 residues.

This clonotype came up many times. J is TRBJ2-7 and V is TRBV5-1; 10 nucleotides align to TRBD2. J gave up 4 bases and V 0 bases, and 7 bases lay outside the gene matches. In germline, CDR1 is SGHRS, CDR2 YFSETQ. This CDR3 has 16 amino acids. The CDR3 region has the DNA TGCGCCAGCAGCTTGGAACCAGCGGGAGGGTTTTACGAGCAGTACTTC. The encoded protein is CASSLEPAGGFYEQYF.

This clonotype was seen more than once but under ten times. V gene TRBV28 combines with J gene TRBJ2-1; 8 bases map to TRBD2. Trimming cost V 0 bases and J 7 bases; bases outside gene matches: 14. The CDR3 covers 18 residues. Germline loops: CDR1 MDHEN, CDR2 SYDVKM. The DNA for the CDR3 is TGTGCCAGCAGTTTATGGGGAGCGGGAGCTGCCTGGGGGAATGAGCAGTTCTTC. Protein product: CASSLWGAGAAWGNEQFF.

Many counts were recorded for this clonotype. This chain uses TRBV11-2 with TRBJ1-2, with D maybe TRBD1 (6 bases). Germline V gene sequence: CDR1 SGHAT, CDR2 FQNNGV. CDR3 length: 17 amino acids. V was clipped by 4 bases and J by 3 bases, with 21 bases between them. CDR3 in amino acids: CASSSTQGTSGDYGYTF. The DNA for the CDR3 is TGTGCCAGCAGCTCTACGCAGGGGACATCAGGGGACTATGGCTACACCTTC.

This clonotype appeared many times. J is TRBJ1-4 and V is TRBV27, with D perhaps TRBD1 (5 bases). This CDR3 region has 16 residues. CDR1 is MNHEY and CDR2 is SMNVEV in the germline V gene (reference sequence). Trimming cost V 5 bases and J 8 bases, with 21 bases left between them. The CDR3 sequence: CASSPYRPQGAEKLFF. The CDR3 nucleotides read TGTGCCAGCAGTCCCTATCGTCCTCAGGGCGCAGAAAAACTGTTTTTT.

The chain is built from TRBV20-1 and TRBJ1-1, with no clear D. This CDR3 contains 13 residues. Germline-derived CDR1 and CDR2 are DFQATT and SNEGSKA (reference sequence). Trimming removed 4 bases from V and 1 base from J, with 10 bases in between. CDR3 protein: CSAIGYSNTEAFF. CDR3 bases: TGCAGTGCTATAGGGTACTCGAACACTGAAGCTTTCTTT.

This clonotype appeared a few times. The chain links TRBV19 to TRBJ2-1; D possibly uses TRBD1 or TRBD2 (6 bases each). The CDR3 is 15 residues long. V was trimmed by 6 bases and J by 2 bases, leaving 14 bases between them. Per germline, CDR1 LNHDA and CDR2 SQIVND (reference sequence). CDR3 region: CASRSSGGPYNEQFF. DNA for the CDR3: TGTGCCAGTAGGTCTTCCGGGGGCCCCTACAATGAGCAGTTCTTC. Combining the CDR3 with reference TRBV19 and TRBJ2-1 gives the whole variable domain DGGITQSPKYLFRKEGQNVTLSCEQNLNHDAMYWYRQDPGQGLRLIYYSQIVNDFQKGDIAEGYSVSREKKESFPLTVTSAQKNPTAFYLCASRSSGGPYNEQFFGPGTRLTVL.

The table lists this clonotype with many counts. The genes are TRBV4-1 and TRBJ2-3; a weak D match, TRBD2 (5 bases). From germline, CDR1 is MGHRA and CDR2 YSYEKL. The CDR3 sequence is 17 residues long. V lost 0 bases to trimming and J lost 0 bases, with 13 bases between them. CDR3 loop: CASSQDSGFVSTDTQYF. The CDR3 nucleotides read TGCGCCAGCAGCCAAGATTCGGGATTCGTTAGCACAGATACGCAGTATTTT.

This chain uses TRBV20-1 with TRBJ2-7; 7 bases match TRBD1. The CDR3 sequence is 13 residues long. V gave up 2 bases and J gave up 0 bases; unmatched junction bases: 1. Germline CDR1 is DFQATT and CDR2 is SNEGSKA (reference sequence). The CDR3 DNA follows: TGCAGTGCTAGATCAGGGGGCTCCTACGAGCAGTACTTC. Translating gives CSARSGGSYEQYF.

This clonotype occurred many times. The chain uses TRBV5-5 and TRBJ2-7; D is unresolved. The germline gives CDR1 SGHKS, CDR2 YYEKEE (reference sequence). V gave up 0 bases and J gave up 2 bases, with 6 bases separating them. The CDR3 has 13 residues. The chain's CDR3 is CASSLVYTYEQYF. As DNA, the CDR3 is TGTGCCAGCAGCTTGGTGTATACCTACGAGCAGTACTTC.

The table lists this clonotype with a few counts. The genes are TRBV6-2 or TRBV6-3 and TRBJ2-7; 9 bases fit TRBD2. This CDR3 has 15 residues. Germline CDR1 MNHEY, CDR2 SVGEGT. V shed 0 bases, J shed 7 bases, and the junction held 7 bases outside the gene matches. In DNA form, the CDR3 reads TGTGCCAGCAGTTACTCGGAAGCGGGAGGTGGGGAGCAGTACTTC. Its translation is CASSYSEAGGGEQYF.

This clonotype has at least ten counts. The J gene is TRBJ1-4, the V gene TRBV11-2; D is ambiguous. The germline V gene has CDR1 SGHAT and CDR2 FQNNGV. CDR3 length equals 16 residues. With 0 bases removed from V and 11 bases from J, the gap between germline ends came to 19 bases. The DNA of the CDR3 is TGTGCCAGCAGCTTAGATGCCCCGACTGTCGGTGGGAAACTGTTTTTT. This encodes CASSLDAPTVGGKLFF.

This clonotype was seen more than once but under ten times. CDR3 sequence reads: CASSLSNGGKAFF. DNA for the CDR3: TGTGCCAGCAGTTTATCGAATGGTGGGAAAGCTTTCTTT. This sequence joins TRBV27 and TRBJ1-1; D is unresolved. The CDR3 consists of 13 residues. CDR1 and CDR2 from the germline V gene are MNHEY and SMNVEV (reference sequence). The V gene lost 0 bases and the J gene lost 9 bases, with 11 bases spanning the gap.

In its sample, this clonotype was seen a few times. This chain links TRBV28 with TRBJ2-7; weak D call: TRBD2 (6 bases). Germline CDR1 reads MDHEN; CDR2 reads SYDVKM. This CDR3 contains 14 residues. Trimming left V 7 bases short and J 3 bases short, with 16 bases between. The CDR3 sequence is CASTPPYGSYEQYF. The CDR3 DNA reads TGTGCCAGCACCCCCCCCTACGGGAGCTACGAGCAGTACTTC.

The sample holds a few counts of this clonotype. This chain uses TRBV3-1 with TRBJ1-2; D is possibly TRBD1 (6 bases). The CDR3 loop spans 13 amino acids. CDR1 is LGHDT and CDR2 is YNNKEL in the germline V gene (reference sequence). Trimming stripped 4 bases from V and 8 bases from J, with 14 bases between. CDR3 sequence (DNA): TGTGCCAGCAGCCTAGCGACAGGTCTCGGCTACACCTTC. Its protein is CASSLATGLGYTF.

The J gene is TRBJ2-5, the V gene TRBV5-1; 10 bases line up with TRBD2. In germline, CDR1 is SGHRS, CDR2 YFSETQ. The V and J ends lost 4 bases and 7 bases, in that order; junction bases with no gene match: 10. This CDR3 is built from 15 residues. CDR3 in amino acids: CASSPLAGEGGTQYF. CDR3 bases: TGCGCCAGCAGCCCTCTAGCGGGAGAAGGGGGGACCCAGTACTTC.

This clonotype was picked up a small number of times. The CDR3 DNA follows: TGTGCCAGTAGTTGGACAGTCCGAATCACAGATACGCAGTATTTT. It translates to CASSWTVRITDTQYF. The chain combines TRBV19 with TRBJ2-3; a weak D match, TRBD1 (6 bases). Trimming stripped 5 bases from V and 2 bases from J, with 14 bases between. The CDR3 is 15 residues long. From germline, CDR1 is LNHDA and CDR2 SQIVND (reference sequence).

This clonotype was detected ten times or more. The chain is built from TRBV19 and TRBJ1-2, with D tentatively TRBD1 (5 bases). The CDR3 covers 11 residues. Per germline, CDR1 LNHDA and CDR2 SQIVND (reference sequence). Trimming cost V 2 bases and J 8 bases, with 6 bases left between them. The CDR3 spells CASSIWDGYTF. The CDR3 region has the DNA TGTGCCAGTAGTATATGGGACGGCTACACCTTC.

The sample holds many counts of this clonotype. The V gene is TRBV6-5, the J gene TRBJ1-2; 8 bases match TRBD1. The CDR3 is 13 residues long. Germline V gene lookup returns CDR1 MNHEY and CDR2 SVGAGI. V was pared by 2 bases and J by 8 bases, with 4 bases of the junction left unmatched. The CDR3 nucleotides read TGTGCCAGCAGTTACCTGGACAGGGCGGGCTACACCTTC. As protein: CASSYLDRAGYTF.

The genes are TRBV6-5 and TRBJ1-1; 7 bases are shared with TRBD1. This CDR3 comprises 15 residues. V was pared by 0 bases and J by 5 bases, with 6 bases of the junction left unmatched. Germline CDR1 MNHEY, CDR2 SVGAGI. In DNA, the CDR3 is TGTGCCAGCAGTTACTCAAGGGTCAGGGGGACTGAAGCTTTCTTT. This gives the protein CASSYSRVRGTEAFF.

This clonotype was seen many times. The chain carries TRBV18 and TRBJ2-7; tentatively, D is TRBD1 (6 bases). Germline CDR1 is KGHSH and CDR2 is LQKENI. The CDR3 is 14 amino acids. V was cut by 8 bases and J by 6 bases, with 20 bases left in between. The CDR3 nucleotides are TGTGCCAGCACCCTGGACAGAAACCCAGGCGAGCAGTACTTC. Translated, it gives CASTLDRNPGEQYF.